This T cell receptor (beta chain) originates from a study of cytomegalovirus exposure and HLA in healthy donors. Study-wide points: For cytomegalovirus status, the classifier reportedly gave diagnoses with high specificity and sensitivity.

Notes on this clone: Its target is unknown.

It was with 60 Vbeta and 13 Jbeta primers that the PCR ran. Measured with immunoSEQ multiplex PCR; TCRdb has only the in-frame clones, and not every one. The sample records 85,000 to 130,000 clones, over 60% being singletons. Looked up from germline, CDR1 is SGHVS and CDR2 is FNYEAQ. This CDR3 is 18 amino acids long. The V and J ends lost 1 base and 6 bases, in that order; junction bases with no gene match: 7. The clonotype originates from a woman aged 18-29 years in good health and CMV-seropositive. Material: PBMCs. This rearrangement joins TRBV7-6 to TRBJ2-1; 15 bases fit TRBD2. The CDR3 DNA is TGTGCCAGCAGCTTAGTTGGACTAGCGGGAGGGCCTGGCAATGAGCAGTTCTTC. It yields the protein CASSLVGLAGGPGNEQFF.